Below, 32 T cell receptor beta chains from the same sample are listed, as sequenced in a study of neurological immune-mediated disorders (dated 2019 in TCRdb). The library was produced with 5' RACE. Sequenced on an Illumina HiSeq 2500. TCRdb took the public reads, trimmed them with fastp at Q25, ran MiXCR for clone calling and kept in-frame beta chains. Here each entry gathers all rows of one CDR3 protein and keeps the most common genes and DNA. This sample gives 26,000 or so distinct CDR3 sequences in total; around 6.3% of them show up just once. The ten largest make up just under 9% of the sample. Sequencing was carried out using PBMCs. These receptor sequences come from a woman aged 45-59 years in good health.

This clonotype was seen repeatedly, ten times or more. The gene calls are TRBV7-6 and TRBJ2-4; weak D call: TRBD1 (5 bases). The V and J ends lost 5 bases and 0 bases respectively, with 11 bases between them. The germline CDR1 and CDR2 sequences are SGHVS and FNYEAQ. The CDR3 spans 15 residues. CDR3 amino acids: CASSDDRLAKNIQYF. In DNA form, the CDR3 reads TGTGCCAGCAGCGATGACAGACTAGCCAAAAACATTCAGTACTTC. The variable domain in full, completed from reference TRBV7-6 and TRBJ2-4, reads GAGVSQSPRYKVTKRGQDVALRCDPISGHVSLYWYRQALGQGPEFLTYFNYEAQQDKSGLPNDRFSAERPEGSISTLTIQRTEQRDSAMYRCASSDDRLAKNIQYFGAGTRLSVL.

This clonotype was observed at least ten times. J is TRBJ1-1 and V is TRBV2; TRBD1 agrees at 9 bases. Germline V lookup: CDR1 SNHLY, CDR2 FYNNEI. Germline trimming cut 7 bases from V and 5 bases from J; bases unmatched to any gene: 8. There are 14 residues in the CDR3. CDR3 amino acids: CASTLQGARTEAFF. The CDR3 DNA sequence: TGTGCCAGCACCCTACAGGGGGCTCGGACTGAAGCTTTCTTT.

This clonotype has at least ten counts. The J gene is TRBJ2-1, the V gene TRBV20-1; 12 bases are shared with TRBD2. The CDR3 runs to 16 residues. Germline CDR1 and CDR2: DFQATT and SNEGSKA (reference sequence). The V and J ends lost 5 bases and 2 bases, in that order; junction bases with no gene match: 7. The CDR3 DNA reads as TGCAGTGCTTCCAGGACTAGCGGGGTAGCCTACAATGAGCAGTTCTTC. Translated: CSASRTSGVAYNEQFF.

This clonotype was seen many times. This chain joins TRBV7-2 and TRBJ2-7; D gene ambiguous. Per the germline V gene, CDR1 is SGHTA and CDR2 is FQGNSA. Trimming took 1 base from V and 7 from J, leaving 11 bases between them. The CDR3 loop spans 13 amino acids. CDR3 DNA: TGTGCCAGCAGCTTAGGATCGTCTCAGGAGCAGTACTTC. It yields the protein CASSLGSSQEQYF. The full variable domain, its missing parts supplied by reference TRBV7-2 and TRBJ2-7, is GAGVSQSPSNKVTEKGKDVELRCDPISGHTALYWYRQSLGQGLEFLIYFQGNSAPDKSGLPSDRFSAERTGGSVSTLTIQRTQQEDSAVYLCASSLGSSQEQYFGPGTRLTVT.

This clonotype has a count of ten or more. The chain has TRBV7-9 and TRBJ2-1; TRBD1 matches at 12 bases. V was clipped by 5 bases and J by 9 bases; unmatched bases: 5. There are 14 residues in the CDR3. Germline assignment: CDR1 SEHNR and CDR2 FQNEAQ (reference sequence). CDR3 region: CASSGGQGAAEQFF. The CDR3 DNA reads as TGTGCCAGCAGCGGGGGACAGGGGGCCGCTGAGCAGTTCTTC.

Within the sample, this clonotype is medium-sized (0.01 to 0.1%). This chain joins TRBV27 and TRBJ1-2, with D unclear. Germline V lookup: CDR1 MNHEY, CDR2 SMNVEV (reference sequence). Trimming took 2 bases from V and 0 from J, leaving 4 bases between them. The CDR3 has 13 amino acids. CDR3 sequence (DNA): TGTGCCAGCAGTTTACAGGCTAACTATGGCTACACCTTC. Translation: CASSLQANYGYTF.

For this clonotype: A much bigger clone sits one base away, suggesting this may be a read error. CDR3 in amino acids: CASSQRDSEETQYF. CDR3 nucleotide sequence: TGTGCCAGCAGCCAGCGGGACAGTGAAGAGACCCAGTACTTC. V and J are TRBV3-1 and TRBJ2-5, with a possible D match to TRBD1 (7 bases). Per the germline V gene, CDR1 is LGHDT and CDR2 is YNNKEL (reference sequence). The CDR3 is 14 residues long. V lost 3 bases, J lost 3 bases, and 11 bases lay in between.

Many counts were recorded for this clonotype. This rearrangement joins TRBV21-1 to TRBJ2-1. TRBV21-1 is noted as a pseudogene. This CDR3 region has 17 residues. CDR3: CASSNLYVACSYNEQFF. CDR3 DNA: TGTGCCAGCAGCAATTTATATGTGGCTTGCTCCTACAATGAGCAGTTCTTC.

There are many counts of this clonotype. This chain joins TRBV29-1 and TRBJ1-1; no definite D call. Trimming removed 6 bases from V and 11 bases from J, with 13 bases in between. Per germline, CDR1 SQVTM and CDR2 ANQGSEA. The CDR3 length is 10 residues. Here the CDR3 reads CSVEARPAFF. The CDR3 region has the DNA TGCAGCGTCGAGGCCAGGCCCGCTTTCTTT.

Many counts were recorded for this clonotype. The rearrangement links TRBV9 to TRBJ1-6; D not resolved. The CDR3 has 15 residues. V shed 1 base and J shed 5 bases, with 10 bases lying between them. Per germline, CDR1 SGDLS and CDR2 YYNGEE. The CDR3 bases are TGTGCCAGCAGCGTAACGGCGACGAATAATTCACCCCTCCACTTT. It specifies CASSVTATNNSPLHF.

This clonotype was detected many times. The V call is TRBV5-6, the J call TRBJ2-2; D unresolved. This CDR3 has 14 residues. Germline assignment: CDR1 SGHDT and CDR2 YYEEEE. The ends were cut back, 3 bases at V and 7 bases at J, with 13 bases in the middle. This chain's CDR3 is CASSSRWRIGELFF. CDR3 nucleotides: TGTGCCAGCAGCTCAAGGTGGCGCATCGGGGAGCTGTTTTTT. The variable domain in full, with the rest retrieved from reference TRBV5-6 and TRBJ2-2, is DAGVTQSPTHLIKTRGQQVTLRCSPKSGHDTVSWYQQALGQGPQFIFQYYEEEERQRGNFPDRFSGHQFPNYSSELNVNALLLGDSALYLCASSSRWRIGELFFGEGSRLTVL.

This clonotype was seen many times. CDR3 protein: CASSLITGGTEAFF. The CDR3, as DNA: TGCGCCAGCAGCTTGATAACGGGGGGCACTGAAGCTTTCTTT. This chain connects TRBV5-1 to TRBJ1-1; the D gene is possibly TRBD1 (5 bases). Germline V gives CDR1 SGHRS, CDR2 YFSETQ. The length of the CDR3 is 14 residues. The ends were cut back, 1 base at V and 4 bases at J, with 11 bases in the middle. Variable domain in full (rest from reference TRBV5-1 and TRBJ1-1): KAGVTQTPRYLIKTRGQQVTLSCSPISGHRSVSWYQQTPGQGLQFLFEYFSETQRNKGNFPGRFSGRQFSNSRSEMNVSTLELGDSALYLCASSLITGGTEAFFGQGTRLTVV.

This clonotype was recorded at least ten times. The V call is TRBV27, the J call TRBJ2-1, with TRBD2 identical over 12 bases. This CDR3 has 15 amino acids. The V and J ends lost 6 bases and 5 bases, in that order; junction bases with no gene match: 5. Germline V gene sequence: CDR1 MNHEY, CDR2 SMNVEV (reference sequence). CDR3 protein: CASSGLAGSHNEQFF. In DNA, the CDR3 is TGTGCCAGCAGCGGACTAGCGGGAAGCCACAATGAGCAGTTCTTC.

This clonotype occurred a few times. The chain carries TRBV12-3 or TRBV12-4 and TRBJ2-7; a weak D match, TRBD2 (6 bases). The CDR3 covers 12 residues. Between the trimmed V and J ends, which lost 6 bases and 5 bases, there was a span of 11 bases. CDR3 region: CASRLGGDEQYF. As DNA, the CDR3 is TGTGCCAGCAGGTTGGGGGGAGACGAGCAGTACTTC.

This clonotype showed up many times. The rearrangement uses TRBV6-6 and TRBJ1-2; possible D gene TRBD1, 6 bases. The V end was cut by 5 bases, the J end by 7 bases, with 17 bases between. The CDR3 covers 14 residues. CDR1 is MNHNY, CDR2 SVGAGI, per germline (reference sequence). CDR3 DNA sequence: TGTGCCAGCAGTCAAACAGGGAGCCCGGGTGGCTACACCTTC. Translating gives CASSQTGSPGGYTF.

This clonotype has a count of ten or more. This chain joins TRBV20-1 and TRBJ2-7, with D possibly matching TRBD2 (5 bases). Trimming left V 6 bases short and J 5 bases short, with 17 bases between. Germline V CDR1 and CDR2: DFQATT, SNEGSKA (reference sequence). The CDR3 totals 13 residues. CDR3: CSAYFSVRDEQYF. The CDR3 nucleotides are TGCAGTGCCTATTTTAGCGTTCGGGACGAGCAGTACTTC.

There are many counts of this clonotype. V is TRBV7-2 and J is TRBJ2-3; no clear D. The germline V and J ends were trimmed by 4 bases and 3 bases, with 5 bases remaining between them. Germline CDR1 reads SGHTA; CDR2 reads FQGNSA. This CDR3 region has 12 residues. CDR3 amino acids: CASSSVTDTQYF. CDR3 sequence (DNA): TGTGCCAGCAGCTCAGTAACAGATACGCAGTATTTT.

This clonotype came up many times. The V and J genes are TRBV20-1 and TRBJ2-3; 12 nucleotides line up with TRBD2. The V gene's germline CDR1 is DFQATT and CDR2 SNEGSKA (reference sequence). This CDR3 has 17 residues. Losses at the gene ends were 5 bases for V and 2 bases for J; bases not matched to a gene: 11. CDR3 bases: TGCAGTGCTGGTGGACTAGCGGGGAGGAGGGCCACAGATACGCAGTATTTT. Translation gives CSAGGLAGRRATDTQYF.

This clonotype was detected many times. The CDR3 protein is CATRQGVYTEAFF. CDR3 coding DNA: TGTGCCACCCGACAGGGTGTGTATACTGAAGCTTTCTTT. This sequence joins TRBV6-5 and TRBJ1-1; TRBD1 matches at 7 bases. Trimming at V came to 10 bases and at J to 5 bases, leaving 10 bases not matched to a gene. Germline V gene data show CDR1 as MNHEY and CDR2 as SVGAGI. The CDR3 totals 13 residues.

This clonotype appeared many times. V is TRBV5-1 and J is TRBJ2-6; D is possibly TRBD1 (6 bases). V lost 0 bases and J lost 10, with 11 bases in between. CDR3 length equals 14 residues. Germline V CDR1 and CDR2: SGHRS, YFSETQ. CDR3 sequence (DNA): TGCGCCAGCAGCTTGGCCGCGACAGGAAACGTCCTGACTTTC. Translation: CASSLAATGNVLTF. The full variable domain, in which reference TRBV5-1 and TRBJ2-6 provide the parts outside the CDR3, is KAGVTQTPRYLIKTRGQQVTLSCSPISGHRSVSWYQQTPGQGLQFLFEYFSETQRNKGNFPGRFSGRQFSNSRSEMNVSTLELGDSALYLCASSLAATGNVLTFGAGSRLTVL.

There are many counts of this clonotype. The rearrangement links TRBV4-1 to TRBJ2-7, with D tentatively TRBD1 or TRBD2 (5 bases each). Germline V lookup: CDR1 MGHRA, CDR2 YSYEKL. The CDR3 sequence is 14 residues long. V was cut by 4 bases and J by 3 bases, with 13 bases left in between. CDR3 DNA: TGCGCCAGCAGCCCCCGGGACGGAAACTACGAGCAGTACTTC. It codes for CASSPRDGNYEQYF.

The table lists this clonotype with many counts. The V gene is TRBV20-1, the J gene TRBJ1-1, with D perhaps matching TRBD1 (6 bases). V dropped 6 bases and J dropped 0 bases, with 11 bases sitting between them. Looked up from germline, CDR1 is DFQATT and CDR2 is SNEGSKA (reference sequence). There are 13 residues in the CDR3. The CDR3 is CSAQGQMNTEAFF. The CDR3 nucleotides read TGCAGTGCGCAAGGACAGATGAACACTGAAGCTTTCTTT.

This clonotype was seen many times. The rearrangement links TRBV10-2 to TRBJ2-1; perhaps TRBD1 as D (5 bases). Trimming took off 4 bases at V and 7 bases at J, with 11 bases between the two ends. Germline V gene lookup returns CDR1 WSHSY and CDR2 SAAADI. This CDR3 has 13 amino acids. The CDR3: CASSAGIQNEQFF. The CDR3 bases are TGCGCCAGCAGTGCAGGGATCCAGAATGAGCAGTTCTTC.

Ten or more counts support this clonotype. The chain uses TRBV10-3 and TRBJ1-6, with TRBD1 matching 8 bases. The junction had 8 bases not matched to a gene; V was cut back by 6 bases and J by 13 bases. CDR3 length equals 13 residues. Per the germline V gene, CDR1 is ENHRY and CDR2 is SYGVKD. CDR3 protein: CAIREATGEPLHF. CDR3 in DNA: TGTGCCATCAGGGAAGCGACAGGGGAGCCCCTCCACTTT.

This clonotype was seen repeatedly, ten times or more. V usage is TRBV7-3 and J usage is TRBJ2-1; D unresolved. Germline lookup yields CDR1 SGHTA and CDR2 FQGTGA. This CDR3 has 13 residues. V lost 3 bases and J 9 bases, leaving 12 bases between the germline ends. CDR3 DNA: TGTGCCAGCAGCTTTCGGTGGGAAGGTGAGCAGTTCTTC. It translates to CASSFRWEGEQFF.

Ten or more counts support this clonotype. V usage is TRBV14 and J usage is TRBJ1-2; 7 bases line up with TRBD1. The V gene's germline CDR1 is SGHDN and CDR2 FVKESK. The CDR3 loop spans 15 amino acids. The junction had 5 bases not matched to a gene; V was cut back by 1 base and J by 3 bases. CDR3 nucleotide sequence: TGTGCCAGCAGCCAAGTGGGGACAGCCGACTATGGCTACACCTTC. It yields the protein CASSQVGTADYGYTF.

In its sample, this clonotype was seen many times. The chain has TRBV5-1 and TRBJ2-1; 7 nucleotides match TRBD2. Losses at the gene ends were 0 bases for V and 4 bases for J; bases not matched to a gene: 7. This CDR3 spans 16 amino acids. Germline assignment: CDR1 SGHRS and CDR2 YFSETQ. CDR3 coding DNA: TGCGCCAGCAGCTTGGGGTTTAGCGGGTCATACAATGAGCAGTTCTTC. Its protein product is CASSLGFSGSYNEQFF.

Many counts were recorded for this clonotype. This chain joins TRBV6-2 or TRBV6-3 and TRBJ2-2; D is uncertain. Trimming took off 7 bases at V and 5 bases at J, with 5 bases between the two ends. This CDR3 is 11 amino acids long. The germline CDR1 and CDR2 sequences are MNHEY and SVGEGT. The CDR3 spells CASTETGELFF. The CDR3 DNA sequence: TGTGCCAGCACGGAGACCGGGGAGCTGTTTTTT.

This clonotype was detected ten times or more. V usage is TRBV3-1 and J usage is TRBJ1-3; D unresolved. The CDR3 runs 13 residues. Germline loops: CDR1 LGHDT, CDR2 YNNKEL (reference sequence). V lost 2 bases, J lost 5 bases, and 7 bases lay in between. CDR3 residues: CASSQQERNTIYF. The CDR3, as DNA: TGTGCCAGCAGCCAACAAGAGCGAAACACCATATATTTT.

This clonotype was counted many times. The chain carries TRBV7-3 and TRBJ2-5, with 8 bases matching TRBD2. Germline CDR1 is SGHTA and CDR2 is FQGTGA. The length of the CDR3 is 15 residues. With V trimmed by 5 bases and J by 5 bases, 10 bases remained unmatched. The CDR3 reads CASSTSGGRAETQYF. CDR3 bases: TGTGCCAGCAGCACCTCGGGGGGGCGTGCGGAGACCCAGTACTTC. The full variable domain, rest sourced from reference TRBV7-3 and TRBJ2-5, is GAGVSQTPSNKVTEKGKYVELRCDPISGHTALYWYRQSLGQGPEFLIYFQGTGAADDSGLPNDRFFAVRPEGSVSTLKIQRTERGDSAVYLCASSTSGGRAETQYFGPGTRLLVL.

This clonotype was observed many times. The rearrangement joins TRBV20-1 to TRBJ2-5, with TRBD1 matching 7 bases. Per the germline V gene, CDR1 is DFQATT and CDR2 is SNEGSKA (reference sequence). CDR3 length: 13 residues. Trimming cost V 6 bases and J 0 bases; bases outside gene matches: 4. The DNA for the CDR3 is TGCAGTGCACTGGGACAGTACCAAGAGACCCAGTACTTC. Translated: CSALGQYQETQYF.

The table lists this clonotype with many counts. The gene calls are TRBV28 and TRBJ1-1, with a weak D call TRBD1 (5 bases). Germline assignment: CDR1 MDHEN and CDR2 SYDVKM. The CDR3 has 12 residues. Between the trimmed V and J ends, which lost 1 base and 10 bases, there was a span of 10 bases. The CDR3 sequence: CASSLSEGRAFF. For the CDR3, the DNA is TGTGCCAGCAGTTTATCAGAGGGGAGAGCTTTCTTT.